This T cell receptor beta chain was identified in a study of blood T cell repertoires in COVID-19. Across the whole study: Some COVID-19 samples were acute and others convalescent; all came from the United States, Italy and Spain. The cDNA or gDNA used as material had been derived from T cells, B-cell-depleted T cells, or PBMCs.

The CDR3 totals 15 residues. The V gene lost 0 bases and the J gene lost 1 base, with 9 bases spanning the gap. Germline CDR1 SGHRS, CDR2 YFSETQ. In the original processing: Using reference gene primer amplification, nucleated cell counts were estimated. The protocol was immunoSEQ multiplex PCR, while the TCRdb copy is restricted to in-frame clones and leaves out a portion. That table is the source of V, J and clone size, and D and trimming were worked out from the DNA. The sample records about 130,000 clones, 75% to 90% being singletons. Sequencing was performed on peripheral blood. V is TRBV5-1 and J is TRBJ2-3, with a possible D match to TRBD2 (5 bases). The sequence was collected from a woman older than 75 with COVID-19, enrolled during active disease. CDR3 bases: TGCGCCAGCAGCTTGGCCATACTAGGCACAGATACGCAGTATTTT. Protein: CASSLAILGTDTQYF. The full variable domain, with the rest looked up from reference TRBV5-1 and TRBJ2-3, is KAGVTQTPRYLIKTRGQQVTLSCSPISGHRSVSWYQQTPGQGLQFLFEYFSETQRNKGNFPGRFSGRQFSNSRSEMNVSTLELGDSALYLCASSLAILGTDTQYFGPGTRLTVL.